Below are 8 T cell receptor beta chains sequenced from a single sample in a study of T cell changes during pregnancy in multiple sclerosis. Sequencing was performed with immunoSEQ multiplex PCR; in TCRdb, only in-frame clones are kept and a portion is missing. The sample lists 53,000 or so clones, roughly 94% seen once, with just under 0.6% in the top ten. The specimen comprised CD4+ T cells from peripheral blood mononuclear cells, sampled in the second trimester of pregnancy. Receptor source: a female donor with multiple sclerosis, enrolled in a pregnancy study.

The chain is built from TRBV18 and TRBJ1-2, with 7 bases matching TRBD1. The CDR3 runs 16 residues. V was clipped by 6 bases and J by 1 base; unmatched bases: 11. Germline CDR1 is KGHSH and CDR2 is LQKENI. The CDR3: CASSPGTDFFNYGYTF. The CDR3 nucleotides are TGTGCCAGCTCTCCCGGGACAGACTTTTTTAACTATGGCTACACCTTC.

The V and J genes are TRBV11-2 and TRBJ2-1; 7 bases map to TRBD1. The V and J ends lost 5 bases and 7 bases, in that order; junction bases with no gene match: 11. Germline V CDR1 and CDR2: SGHAT, FQNNGV. CDR3 size: 15 residues. The CDR3 is CASSVGPTGLNEQFF. The CDR3 DNA is TGTGCCAGCAGCGTGGGTCCGACAGGGCTTAATGAGCAGTTCTTC.

The rearrangement joins TRBV6-1 to TRBJ2-7; 7 nucleotides agree with TRBD1. V lost 2 bases and J lost 6; bases outside the gene matches: 10. The CDR3 runs 15 residues. CDR1 and CDR2 (germline): MNHNS, SASEGT. CDR3 bases: TGTGCCAGCAGTGAAACCCGGATGCAGGGGGTCGAGCAGTACTTC. Its translation is CASSETRMQGVEQYF.

The chain employs TRBV6-5 and TRBJ1-6, with D possibly TRBD1 on 6 matching bases. Trimming took off 0 bases at V and 7 bases at J, with 10 bases between the two ends. Germline CDR1 is MNHEY and CDR2 is SVGAGI. CDR3 size: 15 residues. The CDR3 DNA reads as TGTGCCAGCAGTTACTCGGCAGGGGACAATTCACCCCTCCACTTT. It yields the protein CASSYSAGDNSPLHF.

The genes are TRBV7-2 and TRBJ2-1; the D gene is possibly TRBD2 (6 bases). The CDR3 consists of 14 residues. Trimming cost V 2 bases and J 8 bases, with 13 bases left between them. The germline V gene has CDR1 SGHTA and CDR2 FQGNSA. The CDR3: CASSLILSGYEQFF. The DNA of the CDR3 is TGTGCCAGCAGCTTAATCCTAAGCGGGTATGAGCAGTTCTTC.

This chain uses TRBV11-3 with TRBJ2-5; maybe TRBD1 (6 bases). The germline CDR1 and CDR2 sequences are SGHNT and YENEEA. V was clipped by 5 bases and J by 5 bases, with 15 bases between them. CDR3 size: 14 residues. CDR3: CASSAGGQGETQYF. CDR3 in DNA: TGTGCCAGCAGCGCAGGCGGGCAGGGGGAGACCCAGTACTTC.

The chain recombines TRBV5-1 with TRBJ2-2; D is possibly TRBD1 (6 bases). CDR3 size: 15 residues. Per the germline V gene, CDR1 is SGHRS and CDR2 is YFSETQ. The germline V and J ends were trimmed by 1 base and 2 bases, with 9 bases remaining between them. The CDR3, as DNA: TGCGCCAGCAGCTTGTGGACAGTTAACACCGGGGAGCTGTTTTTT. This translates into CASSLWTVNTGELFF.

The rearrangement uses TRBV14 and TRBJ1-1; TRBD1 matches 8 bases. The CDR3 runs 14 residues. After removal of 3 bases from V and 4 bases from J, the junction contained 4 bases not matched to a gene. Germline V CDR1 and CDR2: SGHDN, FVKESK. The CDR3, as DNA: TGTGCCAGCAGCCATCTTACAGGGGGCACTGAAGCTTTCTTT. Amino acids: CASSHLTGGTEAFF.